This T cell receptor beta chain was identified during a study of T cells after yellow fever vaccination. UMIs and a universal primer site were added when TCR cDNA was made by 5'RACE template switching. A single record per CDR3 protein comes from TCRdb applying MiXCR to the 5' RACE reads. The table includes 300,000 to 400,000 distinct CDR3 sequences, around 12% detected once. V gave up 7 bases and J gave up 0 bases; unmatched junction bases: 1. The CDR3 runs to 14 residues. Germline lookup yields CDR1 WSHSY and CDR2 SAAADI. The V call is TRBV10-2, the J call TRBJ1-2; 11 bases match TRBD1. The sample in question was CD4+ T cells sorted from PBMCs, obtained 15 days after the yellow fever booster vaccination. This receptor was obtained from a man between 18 and 29 years old who received the YFV17D yellow fever vaccine. DNA of the CDR3: TGCGCCAGCATGGGACAGGGGGCTAACTATGGCTACACCTTC. Protein product: CASMGQGANYGYTF.